Ten or more counts support the clone carrying this T cell receptor (beta chain). Its specificity is not known. According to the study, TCR beta libraries were built with iRepertoire HTBI primers and CDR3-region Arm-PCR. TCRdb independently ran MiXCR on the multiplex PCR reads; one entry per CDR3 protein. The table records roughly 500,000 distinct CDR3 sequences, less than 25% of them present only once. Time point given: persistent/refractory GD, antithyroid drugs over 5 years with positive TRAb. Following extraction of RNA from PBMCs, that RNA was used to make the TCR library. Peripheral blood, roughly 9.2 milliliters per patient, was collected in EDTA tubes. The sample is drawn from a study of regulatory T cells in long-lasting Graves disease. Study results and limitations: TRBV28, TRBJ1-2 and TRBJ2-5 were segments that persistent disease favored.

CDR3 size: 12 residues. The germline V and J ends were trimmed by 6 bases and 1 base, with 3 bases remaining between them. Germline-derived CDR1 and CDR2 are MNHEY and SVGAGI. The sequence was obtained from a female donor with Graves disease. Sequencing used peripheral blood mononuclear cells (PBMCs), obtained when the disease was refractory, from a patient treated with antithyroid drugs. V is TRBV6-5 and J is TRBJ2-2; D is unclear. CDR3 residues: CASSWNTGELFF. The CDR3 nucleotides are TGTGCCAGCAGCTGGAACACCGGGGAGCTGTTTTTT.